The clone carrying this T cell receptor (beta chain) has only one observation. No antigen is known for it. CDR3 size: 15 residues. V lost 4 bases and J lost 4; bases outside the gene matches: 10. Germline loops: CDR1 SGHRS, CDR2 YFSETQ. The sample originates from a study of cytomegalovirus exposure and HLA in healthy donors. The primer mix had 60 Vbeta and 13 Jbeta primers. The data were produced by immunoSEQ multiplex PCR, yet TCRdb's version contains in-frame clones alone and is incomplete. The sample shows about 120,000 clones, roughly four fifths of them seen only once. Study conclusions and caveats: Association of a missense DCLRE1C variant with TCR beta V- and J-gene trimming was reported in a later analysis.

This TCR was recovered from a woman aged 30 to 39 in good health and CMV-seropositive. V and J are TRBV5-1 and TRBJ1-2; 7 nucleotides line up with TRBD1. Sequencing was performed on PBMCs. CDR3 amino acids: CASSNLQGMGYGYTF. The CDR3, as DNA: TGCGCCAGCAGCAACCTACAGGGGATGGGCTATGGCTACACCTTC.